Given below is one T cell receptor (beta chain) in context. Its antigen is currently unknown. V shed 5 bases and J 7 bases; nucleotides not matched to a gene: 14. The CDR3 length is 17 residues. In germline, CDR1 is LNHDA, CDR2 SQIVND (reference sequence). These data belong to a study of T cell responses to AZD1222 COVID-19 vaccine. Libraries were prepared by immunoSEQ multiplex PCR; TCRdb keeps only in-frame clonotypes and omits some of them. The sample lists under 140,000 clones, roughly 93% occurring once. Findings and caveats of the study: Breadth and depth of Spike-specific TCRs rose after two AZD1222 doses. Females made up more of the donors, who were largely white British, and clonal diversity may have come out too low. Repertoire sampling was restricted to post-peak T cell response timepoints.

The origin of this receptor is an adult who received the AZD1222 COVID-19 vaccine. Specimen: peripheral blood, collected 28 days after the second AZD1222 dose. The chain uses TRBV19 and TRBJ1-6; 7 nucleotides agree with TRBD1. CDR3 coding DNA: TGTGCCAGTAGTGGTTACCTCGGACAGGATCGCAATTCACCCCTCCACTTT. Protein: CASSGYLGQDRNSPLHF.